Listed here are 5 T cell receptor beta chains from one sample, sequenced in a study of CD8+ T cells in alopecia areata. Sequencing relied on a cDNA template that was reverse transcribed from extracted RNA. Clones were sequenced by immunoSEQ multiplex PCR, and TCRdb holds only the in-frame ones, with some missing. In the table there are roughly 220,000 clones, approximately 70% of which are singletons. The sample's treatment: oral pan-JAK inhibitor, 5-10 mg twice daily. Here the sequenced sample was CD4+ T cells sorted from blood, taken around week 42, from a patient treated with tofacitinib. The receptors originated from a human donor with alopecia areata.

The chain employs TRBV7-2 and TRBJ2-4, with a tentative D call TRBD2 (5 bases). V was pared by 5 bases and J by 3 bases, with 11 bases between. Germline CDR1 is SGHTA and CDR2 is FQGNSA. This CDR3 has 14 residues. The CDR3 coding sequence is TGTGCCAGCAGCGCCGACTACAACAAAAACATTCAGTACTTC. Protein: CASSADYNKNIQYF.

The chain joins TRBV4-1 to TRBJ2-1; D tentatively fits TRBD1 or TRBD2 (5 bases each). In germline, CDR1 is MGHRA, CDR2 YSYEKL. The CDR3 loop spans 15 amino acids. V was cut by 5 bases and J by 6 bases, with 17 bases left in between. The CDR3 protein is CASSEGLTIGNEQFF. The CDR3 coding sequence is TGCGCCAGCAGCGAGGGGCTAACCATAGGCAATGAGCAGTTCTTC.

This CDR3 reads CASSDAGGAPLHF. CDR3 nucleotide sequence: TGTGCCAGCAGTGACGCAGGGGGAGCACCCCTCCACTTT. V is TRBV25-1 and J is TRBJ1-6, with 7 bases that match TRBD1. Germline V gene lookup returns CDR1 MGHDK and CDR2 SYGVNS. This CDR3 spans 13 amino acids. V lost 3 bases, J lost 11 bases, and 4 bases stayed unmatched.

The chain couples TRBV27 to TRBJ1-6; 8 nucleotides match TRBD1. Germline values: CDR1 MNHEY, CDR2 SMNVEV (reference sequence). The length of the CDR3 is 16 residues. The junction had 3 bases not matched to a gene; V was cut back by 0 bases and J by 5 bases. CDR3: CASSLSTGVNNSPLHF. CDR3 DNA sequence: TGTGCCAGCAGTTTATCGACAGGGGTTAATAATTCACCCCTCCACTTT.

This clone was counted a few times. The chain recombines TRBV14 with TRBJ1-1; tentative D call: TRBD1 (5 bases). The CDR3 runs 12 residues. CDR1 SGHDN and CDR2 FVKESK come from the germline V gene. V was trimmed by 3 bases and J by 11 bases, leaving 13 bases between them. The CDR3 DNA is TGTGCCAGCAGCCAGACAGCCACTGCGGCTTTCTTT. Protein: CASSQTATAAFF.